The source of this T cell receptor beta chain is a study of T cells in localized non-small cell lung cancer. Libraries were prepared by immunoSEQ multiplex PCR; TCRdb keeps only in-frame clonotypes and omits some of them. This table has around 25,000 clones, about 88% appearing once. The V and J ends lost 0 bases and 6 bases respectively, with 8 bases between them. The CDR3 runs to 13 residues. Germline V lookup: CDR1 MNHEY, CDR2 SVGAGI. V and J are TRBV6-5 and TRBJ1-2; D gene ambiguous. The specimen was peripheral blood, collected before any cancer treatment. The receptor's source is a female donor older than 55 with stage I lung adenocarcinoma. This chain's CDR3 is CASSYSSDHGYTF. CDR3 coding DNA: TGTGCCAGCAGTTACTCGTCGGACCATGGCTACACCTTC.